This TCR beta chain was sequenced during a study of blood T cell repertoires in COVID-19. Study in general: Acute and convalescent COVID-19 specimens originated in the United States, Italy and Spain. T cells, B-cell-depleted T cells, or PBMCs supplied cDNA or gDNA.

This CDR3 has 15 amino acids. The ends were cut back, 0 bases at V and 0 bases at J, with 9 bases in the middle. TCRdb's copy holds only in-frame clones and misses some; the assay was immunoSEQ multiplex PCR. Of under 300,000 clones detected, approximately 85% appear once; the ten largest clones hold around 0.78%. The source of this sequence is a woman aged 30 to 39 with acute or convalescent COVID-19. The chain uses TRBV23-1 and TRBJ2-7, with unresolved D. TRBV23-1 is given ORF status, its function remaining uncertain. The sequenced material came from peripheral blood. CDR3 bases: TGCGCCAGCAGTCAATCGAGAAGAGCCTCCTACGAGCAGTACTTC. Translated: CASSQSRRASYEQYF.